These 10 T cell receptor beta chains originate from one sample sequenced in a study of cytomegalovirus exposure and HLA in healthy donors. In the PCR, 60 Vbeta and 13 Jbeta primers were used. The method was immunoSEQ multiplex PCR; TCRdb's version includes in-frame clones alone and lacks a portion of them. Among under 130,000 clones listed, 79% were seen once. Sequenced: PBMCs. These receptors all stem from a woman in her 40s in good health and CMV-seronegative.

This rearrangement joins TRBV2 to TRBJ1-1; 10 bases agree with TRBD1. Germline V gene lookup returns CDR1 SNHLY and CDR2 FYNNEI. V was clipped by 0 bases and J by 6 bases; unmatched bases: 13. The CDR3 totals 18 residues. The CDR3 reads CASSEAGGQGGVDPEAFF. CDR3 sequence (DNA): TGTGCCAGCAGTGAAGCGGGAGGACAGGGGGGGGTGGACCCTGAAGCTTTCTTT.

This clone was observed a few times. This rearrangement joins TRBV5-1 to TRBJ2-5; 12 bases map to TRBD2. Trimming at V came to 1 base and at J to 5 bases, leaving 3 bases not matched to a gene. CDR1 is SGHRS, CDR2 YFSETQ, per germline. This CDR3 comprises 15 residues. CDR3 DNA: TGCGCCAGCAGCTTGAGTCTAGCGGGAGGGGAGACCCAGTACTTC. This encodes CASSLSLAGGETQYF.

The gene calls are TRBV7-9 and TRBJ2-7; TRBD1 aligns across 11 bases. CDR1 and CDR2 (germline): SEHNR, FQNEAQ (reference sequence). V was clipped by 5 bases and J by 2 bases; unmatched bases: 5. The CDR3 is 15 residues long. In nucleotides, the CDR3 is TGTGCCAGCAGCCCGGACAGGGGGCTAACCTACGAGCAGTACTTC. It translates to CASSPDRGLTYEQYF.

This clone was recorded only once. The genes are TRBV27 and TRBJ1-4; 10 bases match TRBD1. The CDR3 spans 15 residues. Germline V CDR1 and CDR2: MNHEY, SMNVEV (reference sequence). With V trimmed by 3 bases and J by 5 bases, 3 bases remained unmatched. The CDR3 DNA reads as TGTGCCAGCAGTTTCGGACAGGGGGAAAATGAAAAACTGTTTTTT. It yields the protein CASSFGQGENEKLFF.

The DNA for the CDR3 is TGTGCCAGCAGTTTCGGAGAGACCCAGTACTTC. This sequence encodes CASSFGETQYF. The rearrangement joins TRBV28 to TRBJ2-5; D uncertain. Germline values: CDR1 MDHEN, CDR2 SYDVKM. Trimming removed 3 bases from V and 4 bases from J, with 3 bases in between. This CDR3 has 11 amino acids.

This rearrangement joins TRBV7-2 to TRBJ1-2; 7 bases are a match to TRBD1. Germline V gives CDR1 SGHTA, CDR2 FQGNSA. The CDR3 runs 14 residues. V gave up 3 bases and J gave up 8 bases; unmatched junction bases: 9. The CDR3 reads CASSLRQGAVGYTF. CDR3 DNA sequence: TGTGCCAGCAGCTTGCGACAGGGAGCGGTCGGCTACACCTTC.

The chain joins TRBV5-6 to TRBJ1-6; the D gene is possibly TRBD1 (6 bases). There are 14 residues in the CDR3. V gave up 4 bases and J gave up 10 bases, with 15 bases separating them. Germline CDR1 and CDR2: SGHDT and YYEEEE. The CDR3 is CASSHRDQRSPLHF. DNA for the CDR3: TGTGCCAGCAGCCACAGGGACCAAAGATCACCCCTCCACTTT.

V gene TRBV28 combines with J gene TRBJ2-3, with 8 bases aligning to TRBD2. Germline loops: CDR1 MDHEN, CDR2 SYDVKM. The CDR3 is 16 residues long. Trimming at V came to 8 bases and at J to 3 bases, leaving 13 bases not matched to a gene. The CDR3 nucleotides are TGTGCCAGCTCGTCCCTCAATGCGGGAGGTACAGATACGCAGTATTTT. It codes for CASSSLNAGGTDTQYF.

The chain has TRBV29-1 and TRBJ2-5, with 7 bases aligning to TRBD2. Losses at the gene ends were 6 bases for V and 5 bases for J; bases not matched to a gene: 6. CDR1 is SQVTM, CDR2 ANQGSEA, per germline. This CDR3 has 12 residues. The CDR3 nucleotides read TGCAGCGTCGGCCGGGGGGAGGAGACCCAGTACTTC. Its protein is CSVGRGEETQYF.

V and J are TRBV19 and TRBJ2-6; D is possibly TRBD1 (6 bases). Trimming removed 5 bases from V and 4 bases from J, with 6 bases in between. The CDR3 is made up of 13 amino acids. Looked up from germline, CDR1 is LNHDA and CDR2 is SQIVND (reference sequence). CDR3: CASSGTGANVLTF. DNA for the CDR3: TGTGCCAGTAGTGGGACAGGGGCCAACGTCCTGACTTTC.